This T cell receptor (beta chain) was obtained from a study of PD-1 blockade in classical Hodgkin lymphoma. Study-wide findings and caveats: Patients starting nivolumab under 1 year after ASCT were excluded. At baseline, newly diagnosed patients reportedly showed less TCR diversity than healthy donors. TCR diversity in CD4+, not CD8+, cells rose significantly by C4D1.

TCRdb keeps only in-frame clones here, not all; method: immunoSEQ multiplex PCR. The table has about 23,000 clones, around nine tenths seen once; the top ten hold approximately 20%. The CDR3 contains 13 residues. V lost 8 bases, J lost 5 bases, and 13 bases lay in between. The V gene's germline CDR1 is SGDLS and CDR2 YYNGEE. Time point specified: cycle 4 day 1 (C4D1), after about 6 weeks of nivolumab. Each patient experienced a relapse that followed autologous stem cell transplantation, and brentuximab vedotin exposure varied. Of note for this clone: Antigen: not known.

The starting material was peripheral blood mononuclear cells (PBMCs), obtained before the fourth cycle of nivolumab. The origin of this receptor is a human donor with classical Hodgkin lymphoma. The gene calls are TRBV9 and TRBJ2-2, with D perhaps being TRBD1 or TRBD2 (6 bases each). CDR3 protein: CASGGPQTGELFF. The CDR3 DNA reads TGTGCCAGTGGGGGGCCACAAACCGGGGAGCTGTTTTTT.